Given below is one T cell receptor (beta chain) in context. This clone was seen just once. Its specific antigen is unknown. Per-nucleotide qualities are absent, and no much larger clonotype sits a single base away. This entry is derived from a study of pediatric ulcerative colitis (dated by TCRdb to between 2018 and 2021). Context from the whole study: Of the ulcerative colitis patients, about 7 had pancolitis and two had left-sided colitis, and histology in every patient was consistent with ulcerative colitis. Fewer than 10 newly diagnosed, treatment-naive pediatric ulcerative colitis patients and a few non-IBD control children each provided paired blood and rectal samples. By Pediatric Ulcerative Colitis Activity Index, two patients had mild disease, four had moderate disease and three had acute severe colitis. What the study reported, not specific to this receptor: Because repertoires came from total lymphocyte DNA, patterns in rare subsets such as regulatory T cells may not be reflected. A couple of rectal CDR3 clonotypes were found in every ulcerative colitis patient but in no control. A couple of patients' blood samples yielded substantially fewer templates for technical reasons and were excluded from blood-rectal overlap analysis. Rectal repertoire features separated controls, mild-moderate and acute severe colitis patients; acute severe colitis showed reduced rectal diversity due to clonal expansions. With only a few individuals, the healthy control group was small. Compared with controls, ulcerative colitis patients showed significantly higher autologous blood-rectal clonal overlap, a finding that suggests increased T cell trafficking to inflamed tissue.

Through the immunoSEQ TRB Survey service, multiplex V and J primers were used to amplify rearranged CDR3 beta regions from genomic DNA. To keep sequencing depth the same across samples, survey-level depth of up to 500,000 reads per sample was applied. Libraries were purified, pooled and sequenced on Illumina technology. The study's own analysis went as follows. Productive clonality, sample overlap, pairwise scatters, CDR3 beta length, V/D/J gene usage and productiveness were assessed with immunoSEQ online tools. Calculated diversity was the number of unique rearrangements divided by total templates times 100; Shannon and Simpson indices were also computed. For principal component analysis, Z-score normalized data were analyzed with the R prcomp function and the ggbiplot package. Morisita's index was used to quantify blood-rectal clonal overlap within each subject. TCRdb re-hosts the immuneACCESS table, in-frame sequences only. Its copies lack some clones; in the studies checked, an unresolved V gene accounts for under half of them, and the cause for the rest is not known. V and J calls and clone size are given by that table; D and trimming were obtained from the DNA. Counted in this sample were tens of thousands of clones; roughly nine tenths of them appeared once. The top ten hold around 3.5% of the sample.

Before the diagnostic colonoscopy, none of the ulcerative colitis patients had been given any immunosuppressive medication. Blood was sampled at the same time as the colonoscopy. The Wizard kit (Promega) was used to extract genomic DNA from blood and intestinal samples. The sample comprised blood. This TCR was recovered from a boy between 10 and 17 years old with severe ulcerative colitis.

The CDR3 region reads CASSLGPLDYEQYF. The sequence in DNA is TGTGCCAGCAGCTTGGGACCTCTTGACTACGAGCAGTACTTC. Recombination linked TRBV7-6 to TRBJ2-7; the D gene may be TRBD1 or TRBD2, since each aligns over 5 bases. V is reduced by 3 bases and J by 3 bases, leaving a spacing of 12 bases between them. Taken from cysteine to phenylalanine, the CDR3 has 14 residues. The sequence is cut down to CDR3 DNA, 42 bases in frame from base 1. The germline V gene provides CDR1 SGHVS and CDR2 FNYEAQ.